Each of the 27 T cell receptor beta chains below was sequenced from the same sample in a study of shared clonotypes between healthy human individuals. Here immunoSEQ multiplex PCR was the method, and the copy in TCRdb shows in-frame clones only, minus some. Of 1,500,000 or so clones listed, approximately 98.5% are singletons. The sample comprised naive CD4+ T cells sorted from blood. Subset described: CD45RA+ positively selected. All receptors come from a man aged 30 to 45 in good health.

About this clone: The same CDR3 can be traced to other DNA sequences in this sample. V and J are TRBV29-1 and TRBJ2-7; the match to TRBD1 covers 7 bases. Germline lookup yields CDR1 SQVTM and CDR2 ANQGSEA. V shed 4 bases, J shed 1 base, and the junction held 1 base outside the gene matches. This CDR3 contains 12 residues. The CDR3 region is CSVATGSYEQYF. The CDR3 DNA is TGCAGCGTTGCGACAGGGTCCTACGAGCAGTACTTC.

This clone is a singleton in its sample. The CDR3: CASSSQTGYEQYF. The DNA of the CDR3 is TGTGCCAGCAGCTCCCAGACTGGCTACGAGCAGTACTTC. The genes are TRBV11-3 and TRBJ2-7; no reliable D call. This CDR3 spans 13 amino acids. CDR1 is SGHNT and CDR2 is YENEEA in the germline V gene. V lost 4 bases, J lost 3 bases, and 10 bases lay in between.

The rearrangement uses TRBV9 and TRBJ2-3, with a tentative D call TRBD1 (5 bases). CDR1 is SGDLS, CDR2 YYNGEE, per germline. This CDR3 is 14 amino acids long. V gave up 3 bases and J gave up 1 base, with 9 bases separating them. CDR3 bases: TGTGCCAGCAGCGAGACGACAGGCACAGATACGCAGTATTTT. Amino acid sequence: CASSETTGTDTQYF.

The chain joins TRBV27 to TRBJ1-1; D is perhaps TRBD1 (5 bases). Germline loops: CDR1 MNHEY, CDR2 SMNVEV (reference sequence). The CDR3 extends over 14 amino acids. With 3 bases removed from V and 3 bases from J, the gap between germline ends came to 11 bases. The CDR3 coding sequence is TGTGCCAGCAGTTTGAGTCAGGGCGACACTGAAGCTTTCTTT. Its translation is CASSLSQGDTEAFF.

The chain combines TRBV10-3 with TRBJ2-7, with D maybe TRBD1 (5 bases). The CDR3 is 17 amino acids. The germline gives CDR1 ENHRY, CDR2 SYGVKD. V lost 0 bases, J lost 3 bases, and 18 bases lay in between. This CDR3 reads CAISESMQGVRVYEQYF. As DNA, the CDR3 is TGTGCCATCAGTGAGTCTATGCAGGGTGTAAGGGTCTACGAGCAGTACTTC.

V gene TRBV14 combines with J gene TRBJ2-7; unclear D gene. This CDR3 has 16 amino acids. Germline CDR1 SGHDN, CDR2 FVKESK. Trimming stripped 0 bases from V and 4 bases from J, with 16 bases between. CDR3 DNA sequence: TGTGCCAGCAGCCAAGACCCAATCGTCCCGCCTTACGAGCAGTACTTC. This encodes CASSQDPIVPPYEQYF.

This clone has only one observation. The rearrangement joins TRBV5-4 to TRBJ2-2; TRBD1 is a possible D gene (5 bases). The CDR3 consists of 16 residues. The germline V gene encodes CDR1 SGHNT and CDR2 YYREEE (reference sequence). Trimming removed 2 bases from V and 5 bases from J, with 16 bases in between. The DNA of the CDR3 is TGTGCCAGCAGCTTTCCCGGTCAGGGAATTACCGGGGAGCTGTTTTTT. Translation gives CASSFPGQGITGELFF.

The J gene is TRBJ2-2, the V gene TRBV28; tentatively, D is TRBD1 (6 bases). The V gene's germline CDR1 is MDHEN and CDR2 SYDVKM. CDR3 length: 14 residues. V was cut by 5 bases and J by 4 bases, with 11 bases left in between. CDR3 sequence reads: CASSPGTLTGELFF. The DNA of the CDR3 is TGTGCCAGCAGTCCCGGGACACTCACCGGGGAGCTGTTTTTT.

To note about this clone: Other DNA sequences in this specimen translate into the identical CDR3. The V call is TRBV9, the J call TRBJ2-2, with D perhaps TRBD1 or TRBD2 (6 bases each). The CDR3 contains 15 residues. Trimming removed 2 bases from V and 2 bases from J, with 10 bases in between. Germline CDR1 reads SGDLS; CDR2 reads YYNGEE. As DNA, the CDR3 is TGTGCCAGCAGCGTGGCGGGACAAAACACCGGGGAGCTGTTTTTT. It is translated as CASSVAGQNTGELFF.

The chain links TRBV18 to TRBJ2-5; 7 bases match TRBD1. V lost 3 bases, J lost 5 bases, and 9 bases stayed unmatched. CDR3 length: 15 residues. Germline V gene lookup returns CDR1 KGHSH and CDR2 LQKENI. Written as DNA, the CDR3 is TGTGCCAGCTCACCTTTACACGACAGGGTCGAGACCCAGTACTTC. Its protein is CASSPLHDRVETQYF.

This chain joins TRBV28 and TRBJ2-7; D is unresolved. V shed 7 bases and J shed 0 bases, with 16 bases lying between them. The V gene's germline CDR1 is MDHEN and CDR2 SYDVKM. The CDR3 is made up of 15 amino acids. CDR3 in amino acids: CASTYRRGLSYEQYF. For the CDR3, the DNA is TGTGCCAGCACCTATCGCCGAGGCCTCTCCTACGAGCAGTACTTC.

Written as DNA, the CDR3 is TGTGCCAGCAGTATACAGGGATCGAGGGGCAATGAGCAGTTCTTC. It is translated as CASSIQGSRGNEQFF. The chain uses TRBV2 and TRBJ2-1; D is possibly TRBD1 (6 bases). Germline lookup yields CDR1 SNHLY and CDR2 FYNNEI. V was cut by 5 bases and J by 6 bases, with 17 bases left in between. The CDR3 consists of 15 residues.

The gene calls are TRBV19 and TRBJ1-1, with a tentative D call TRBD1 (6 bases). The germline CDR1 and CDR2 sequences are LNHDA and SQIVND (reference sequence). This CDR3 comprises 15 residues. V was trimmed by 2 bases and J by 4 bases, leaving 14 bases between them. The chain's CDR3 is CASSISKGVGTEAFF. CDR3 bases: TGTGCCAGTAGTATATCGAAGGGGGTGGGCACTGAAGCTTTCTTT.

The J gene is TRBJ2-7, the V gene TRBV4-2, with 14 bases fitting TRBD2. The CDR3 covers 20 residues. The germline gives CDR1 LGHNA, CDR2 YNFKEQ. J lost 7 bases, V lost 2 bases, and 19 bases had no gene match. CDR3 nucleotide sequence: TGTGCCAGCAGCCAAAGGGGGCCCGCGGGACTAGCGGGAGAGATGGGGGAGCAGTACTTC. It codes for CASSQRGPAGLAGEMGEQYF.

The rearrangement joins TRBV4-1 to TRBJ1-4; D may be TRBD1 (6 bases). With 1 base removed from V and 3 bases from J, the gap between germline ends came to 15 bases. Germline V gives CDR1 MGHRA, CDR2 YSYEKL. The CDR3 covers 17 residues. The CDR3 DNA sequence: TGCGCCAGCAGCCAAGTTTACGGGGGCCTAGCTAATGAAAAACTGTTTTTT. It encodes CASSQVYGGLANEKLFF.

The CDR3 is CASSLYGGPQQYF. Written as DNA, the CDR3 is TGTGCCAGCAGTTTATACGGGGGGCCTCAGCAGTACTTC. This chain uses TRBV27 with TRBJ2-7, with D maybe TRBD2 (7 bases). CDR3 length: 13 residues. Trimming cost V 1 base and J 8 bases, with 12 bases left between them. Germline V gives CDR1 MNHEY, CDR2 SMNVEV (reference sequence).

About this clone itself: The sample has other DNA sequences that encode this CDR3 too. The chain recombines TRBV7-2 with TRBJ2-5; 8 bases map to TRBD2. V shed 1 base and J 1 base; nucleotides not matched to a gene: 2. The CDR3 is 15 residues long. Germline CDR1 and CDR2: SGHTA and FQGNSA. The CDR3 DNA follows: TGTGCCAGCAGCTTAGGGCTAGCGGGCCAAGAGACCCAGTACTTC. Translating gives CASSLGLAGQETQYF.

This sequence joins TRBV7-3 and TRBJ2-6, with TRBD2 matching 7 bases. Germline V CDR1 and CDR2: SGHTA, FQGTGA. This CDR3 spans 17 amino acids. The trim removed 0 bases at V and 3 bases at J, leaving 5 bases unmatched. The CDR3 is CASSLTTASGGANVLTF. The CDR3, as DNA: TGTGCCAGCAGCTTAACTACGGCTAGCGGTGGGGCCAACGTCCTGACTTTC.

The V and J genes are TRBV18 and TRBJ1-1; possible D gene TRBD1, 6 bases. The CDR3 runs 15 residues. CDR1 is KGHSH and CDR2 is LQKENI in the germline V gene. V was trimmed by 2 bases and J by 3 bases, leaving 13 bases between them. The DNA for the CDR3 is TGTGCCAGCTCACCATATCAGGGGTTGCACACTGAAGCTTTCTTT. Protein sequence: CASSPYQGLHTEAFF.

The rearrangement links TRBV5-1 to TRBJ1-5; 7 bases align to TRBD1. There are 14 residues in the CDR3. V gave up 4 bases and J gave up 6 bases; unmatched junction bases: 7. Looked up from germline, CDR1 is SGHRS and CDR2 is YFSETQ. CDR3: CASSPGTASQPQHF. As DNA, the CDR3 is TGCGCCAGCAGCCCTGGGACAGCATCTCAGCCCCAGCATTTT.

CDR3 nucleotide sequence: TGTGCCAGCAGCTCCCAGGGCGGGAGCACAGATACGCAGTATTTT. It specifies CASSSQGGSTDTQYF. The chain is built from TRBV13 and TRBJ2-3; perhaps D is TRBD1 or TRBD2 (5 bases each). Per germline, CDR1 PRHDT and CDR2 FYEKMQ (reference sequence). Trimming took off 4 bases at V and 0 bases at J, with 11 bases between the two ends. CDR3 size: 15 residues.

The gene calls are TRBV11-2 and TRBJ2-2; D is tentatively TRBD1 or TRBD2 (5 bases each). This CDR3 is 16 amino acids long. Per germline, CDR1 SGHAT and CDR2 FQNNGV. V dropped 5 bases and J dropped 4 bases, with 17 bases sitting between them. DNA of the CDR3: TGTGCCAGCAGCGCGAGGGGTTCCAAATTCACCGGGGAGCTGTTTTTT. As protein: CASSARGSKFTGELFF.

J is TRBJ2-7 and V is TRBV5-6; D gene uncertain. V dropped 1 base and J dropped 7 bases, with 15 bases sitting between them. Germline assignment: CDR1 SGHDT and CDR2 YYEEEE. This CDR3 has 14 residues. DNA for the CDR3: TGTGCCAGCAGCTTGAAGACCAGCCCTTGGGAGCAGTACTTC. This codes for CASSLKTSPWEQYF.

This clone was observed once. This chain links TRBV4-2 with TRBJ2-3, with D perhaps matching TRBD1 or TRBD2 (5 bases each). The CDR3 covers 14 residues. Germline CDR1 and CDR2: LGHNA and YNFKEQ. Trimming removed 6 bases from V and 6 bases from J, with 16 bases in between. The CDR3 bases are TGTGCCAGCAGTTGGGCTCCGGGGCGGGATACGCAGTATTTT. This translates into CASSWAPGRDTQYF.

This clone came up once. The gene calls are TRBV18 and TRBJ1-4, with no clear D. Germline lookup yields CDR1 KGHSH and CDR2 LQKENI. V lost 2 bases, J lost 2 bases, and 6 bases lay in between. The CDR3 spans 14 residues. The CDR3 region has the DNA TGTGCCAGCTCACCAACAGATACTAATGAAAAACTGTTTTTT. This codes for CASSPTDTNEKLFF. The entire variable domain, with the rest obtained from reference TRBV18 and TRBJ1-4, is as follows: NAGVMQNPRHLVRRRGQEARLRCSPMKGHSHVYWYRQLPEEGLKFMVYLQKENIIDESGMPKERFSAEFPKEGPSILRIQQVVRGDSAAYFCASSPTDTNEKLFFGSGTQLSVL.

V gene TRBV29-1 combines with J gene TRBJ2-3, with D maybe TRBD1 (6 bases). The V and J ends lost 1 base and 6 bases respectively, with 20 bases between them. Germline V gives CDR1 SQVTM, CDR2 ANQGSEA. This CDR3 has 16 amino acids. In nucleotides, the CDR3 is TGCAGCGTTGAAGTAACGACAGGTCCAAATCTGGATACGCAGTATTTT. Its protein product is CSVEVTTGPNLDTQYF.

The chain uses TRBV2 and TRBJ2-7; 9 nucleotides agree with TRBD1. The CDR3 has 15 residues. V lost 6 bases, J lost 2 bases, and 8 bases stayed unmatched. Germline CDR1 reads SNHLY; CDR2 reads FYNNEI. Here the CDR3 DNA reads TGTGCCAGCAGGCGGGGGACAGGGTTAACCTACGAGCAGTACTTC. This codes for CASRRGTGLTYEQYF.